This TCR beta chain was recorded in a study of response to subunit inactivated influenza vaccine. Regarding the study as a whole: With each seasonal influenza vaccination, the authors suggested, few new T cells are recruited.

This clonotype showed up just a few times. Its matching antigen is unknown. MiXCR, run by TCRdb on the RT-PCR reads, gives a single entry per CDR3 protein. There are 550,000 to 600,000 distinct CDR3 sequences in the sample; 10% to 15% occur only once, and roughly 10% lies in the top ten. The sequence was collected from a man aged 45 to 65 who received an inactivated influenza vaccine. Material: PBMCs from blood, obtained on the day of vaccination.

The CDR3 region has the DNA TGTGCCAGCAGTCTGAGGGGTGCTAATGAAAAACTGTTTTTT. This sequence encodes CASSLRGANEKLFF. This chain joins TRBV28 and TRBJ1-4; TRBD1 might be the D (5 bases). The CDR3 consists of 14 residues. The germline gives CDR1 MDHEN, CDR2 SYDVKM. The V and J ends lost 5 bases and 3 bases respectively, with 10 bases between them.